These T cell receptor beta chains were read from a single sample in a study of blood T cell repertoires in COVID-19. Libraries were prepared by immunoSEQ multiplex PCR; TCRdb keeps only in-frame clonotypes and omits some of them. The sample records 150,000 to 200,000 clones, 75% to 80% being singletons. Sequencing input: peripheral blood. Receptors were obtained from a woman over 75 with acute or convalescent COVID-19. Both conserved end residues are part of each CDR3. Fields, in order: J gene, V gene, CDR3 length, CDR3 protein.

>TRBJ2-1|TRBV19|15
CASRTGTSGYNEQFF
>TRBJ2-1|TRBV2|14
CASSYRGPYNEQFF
>TRBJ1-4|TRBV5-1|15
CASSSAGNVGEKLFF
>TRBJ1-5|TRBV7-2|15
CASSSGQGIYQPQHF
>TRBJ1-4|TRBV5-1|15
CASSLVGGLAEKLFF
>TRBJ1-4|TRBV27|15
CASSPRGLLNEKLFF
>TRBJ2-1|TRBV5-1|17
CASSWTSGSPSYNEQFF
>TRBJ1-5|TRBV7-2|17
CASSLAHTAGAGQPQHF
>TRBJ1-5|TRBV6-6|19
CASSYPGQGAIGVGQPQHF
>TRBJ1-2|TRBV30|16
CAWILTTGRPNSGYTF
>TRBJ2-1|TRBV30|11
CAWSVVREQFF
>TRBJ2-3|TRBV5-1|15
CASSWGGLATDTQYF
>TRBJ1-1|TRBV7-8|11
CASSFDTEAFF
>TRBJ1-2|TRBV5-5|15
CASSFEGGPWYGYTF
>TRBJ2-5|TRBV18|16
CASSPPGQGRGETQYF
>TRBJ2-1|TRBV5-1|16
CASSLGGSEAYNEQFF
>TRBJ2-1|TRBV6-6|15
CASSYSPSGRTEQFF
>TRBJ2-5|TRBV2|14
CASSEALTGSLQYF
>TRBJ1-2|TRBV18|17
CASSLGSGTGDLYGYTF
>TRBJ1-6|TRBV2|15
CASSEIEGVGSPLHF
>TRBJ1-1|TRBV5-8|14
CASSLARGGSEAFF
>TRBJ1-3|TRBV10-1|14
CASSEGTSGDTIYF
>TRBJ1-2|TRBV2|13
CASSITDRGGYTF
>TRBJ2-7|TRBV7-2|15
CASSSSGQGAREQYF
>TRBJ2-1|TRBV7-9|15
CASSSVGGAYNEQFF
>TRBJ2-1|TRBV7-2|16
CASSRPGGGPYNEQFF
>TRBJ1-1|TRBV27|13
CASSSGQGTEAFF
>TRBJ1-3|TRBV18|14
CASCIGTEGNTIYF
>TRBJ2-3|TRBV11-2|13
CASSLGLTDTQYF
>TRBJ2-7|TRBV6-1|14
CASSEGTSGRAWDF
>TRBJ2-5|TRBV24-1|17
CATSDRLAGGGWETQYF